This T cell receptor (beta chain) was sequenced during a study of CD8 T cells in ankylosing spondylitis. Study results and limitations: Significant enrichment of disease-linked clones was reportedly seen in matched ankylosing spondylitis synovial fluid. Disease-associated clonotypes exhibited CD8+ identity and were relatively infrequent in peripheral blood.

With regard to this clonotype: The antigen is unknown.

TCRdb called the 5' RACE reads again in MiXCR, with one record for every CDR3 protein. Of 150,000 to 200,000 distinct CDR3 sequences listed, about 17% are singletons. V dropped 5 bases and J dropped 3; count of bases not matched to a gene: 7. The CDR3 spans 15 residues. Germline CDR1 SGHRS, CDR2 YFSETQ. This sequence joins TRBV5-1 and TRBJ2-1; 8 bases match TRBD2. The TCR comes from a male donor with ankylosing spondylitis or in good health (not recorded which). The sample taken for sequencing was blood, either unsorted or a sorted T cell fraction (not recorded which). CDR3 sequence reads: CASRAGTRVYNEQFF. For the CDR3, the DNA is TGCGCCAGCAGAGCCGGGACTAGAGTCTACAATGAGCAGTTCTTC.